This section outlines one TCR beta chain sequence together with its context. The entry originates in a study of blood T cell repertoires in COVID-19. Study background: Whether acute or convalescent, the COVID-19 samples came from the United States, Italy and Spain. PBMCs, B-cell-depleted T cells, or T cells provided the cDNA or gDNA that made up the material.

Germline V gene data show CDR1 as MNHNY and CDR2 as SVGAGI (reference sequence). The CDR3 totals 12 residues. Trimming shortened V by 6 bases and J by 3 bases, and 9 bases separated the two germline ends. Measured with immunoSEQ multiplex PCR; TCRdb has only the in-frame clones, and not every one. This sample has around 110,000 clones, with around 80% found just once. This TCR was sampled from an older woman with acute or convalescent COVID-19. Sample: peripheral blood. The chain carries TRBV6-6 and TRBJ2-7; D possibly corresponds to TRBD1 (5 bases). The CDR3 nucleotides read TGTGCCAGCAGCCGCGACAGCTACGAGCAGTACTTC. It is translated as CASSRDSYEQYF.